This is a list of T cell receptor beta chains from one sample in a study of T-cell memory formation after mild COVID-19. Via MiXCR, TCRdb re-called the 5' RACE reads, giving one row per CDR3 protein. Of 200,000 to 300,000 distinct CDR3 sequences in the sample, over 15% were seen once. Sequenced input: PBMCs or a T cell subset sorted from them (not recorded which). The receptors originated from a man aged 18 to 30 who had mild COVID-19 (a few samples of this study predate the infection). Cell type and time point are not known. CDR3s include the opening cysteine and the closing phenylalanine or tryptophan. Expanded clones get a size class; other rows say once, few or many, or leave the size out.

>TRBJ1-5|.|TRBV7-2
CASSLAGFSNQPQHF
>TRBJ2-2|few|TRBV15
CATSTQTGGIGELFF
>TRBJ2-2|.|TRBV11-3
CASSRYPTGGNTGELFF
>TRBJ2-3|many|TRBV5-1
CASSRGTGSTDTQYF
>TRBJ2-7|once|TRBV29-1
CSVGGVGEQYF
>TRBJ2-2|.|TRBV7-9
CASSLGRDSYTGELFF
>TRBJ2-5|.|TRBV7-2
CASSFQGRGETQYF
>TRBJ1-4|few|TRBV12-3/TRBV12-4
CASSLGQDNEKLFF
>TRBJ2-3|few|TRBV5-1
CASSLADGGTDTQYF
>TRBJ2-4|.|TRBV5-1
CASSLGHGANIQYF
>TRBJ1-2|.|TRBV9
CASSRYVTGVYGYTF
>TRBJ2-2|.|TRBV7-2
CASSSSGGALTGELFF
>TRBJ1-1|few|TRBV5-5
CASSQGIEAFF
>TRBJ2-1|.|TRBV10-3
CAIRRTSGDNEQFF
>TRBJ1-1|few|TRBV7-9
CASSLEASTEAFF
>TRBJ2-1|few|TRBV14
CASSQAGVYNNEQFF
>TRBJ1-1|.|TRBV7-9
CASSGELGPNTEAFF
>TRBJ2-3|.|TRBV5-1
CASSTSRDSTDTQYF
>TRBJ2-3|few|TRBV7-3
CASSLGPGTQYF
>TRBJ2-1|.|TRBV9
CASSSLGGGAREQFF
>TRBJ1-6|few|TRBV18
CASSLRDLTANSPLHF
>TRBJ2-3|.|TRBV6-5
CASRADRGSTDTQYF
>TRBJ2-4|.|TRBV11-2
CASSHPRGNLAKNIQYF
>TRBJ1-4|few|TRBV7-9
CASSPSDSNEKLFF
>TRBJ2-1|.|TRBV6-2/TRBV6-3
CASSYFDRDNEQFF
>TRBJ2-3|.|TRBV2
CASRLGLAGGTDTQYF
>TRBJ1-1|.|TRBV12-3/TRBV12-4
CASSFILNTEAFF
>TRBJ2-3|few|TRBV5-6
CASSSSLSGGTDTQYF
>TRBJ2-7|few|TRBV15
CATSSPGSSYEQYF
>TRBJ2-1|.|TRBV5-1
CASSYGGVSSYNEQFF
>TRBJ2-3|.|TRBV5-1
CASSPQTQGASTDTQYF
>TRBJ2-5|few|TRBV20-1
CSASPRGAWSETQYF
>TRBJ2-7|.|TRBV7-9
CASSIATSGEYEQYF
>TRBJ1-1|few|TRBV11-2
CASSLARTETEAFF
>TRBJ2-2|many|TRBV5-1
CASSLEGTNTGELFF
>TRBJ1-5|few|TRBV12-3/TRBV12-4
CASSFQGPRQPQHF